The T cell receptor (beta chain) under discussion was sequenced for a study of vaccination effects on CD4 cells after COVID-19. Background on the study: Samples collected post-vaccine were obtained a median of 72 days after the second dose.

A remark on this clone: Its antigen is not known.

The authors isolated CD4+ T cells after 9 to 10 days of culture. Two doses of either BNT162b2 or mRNA-1273 were given to each participant. Sequencing was performed with immunoSEQ multiplex PCR; in TCRdb, only in-frame clones are kept and a portion is missing. The repertoire holds approximately 74,000 clones, with around 73% as singletons. The CDR3 spans 12 residues. Trimming cost V 4 bases and J 3 bases, with 9 bases left between them. CDR1 and CDR2 (germline): SQVTM, ANQGSEA. The TCR originated in a human donor who received a COVID-19 vaccine. The sequences come from CD4+ T cells from PBMCs cultured without peptide, collected after COVID-19 vaccination. This chain uses TRBV29-1 with TRBJ2-5; perhaps TRBD1 as D (5 bases). The CDR3 DNA follows: TGCAGCGTTGTGGAAGGGGAAGAGACCCAGTACTTC. As protein: CSVVEGEETQYF.